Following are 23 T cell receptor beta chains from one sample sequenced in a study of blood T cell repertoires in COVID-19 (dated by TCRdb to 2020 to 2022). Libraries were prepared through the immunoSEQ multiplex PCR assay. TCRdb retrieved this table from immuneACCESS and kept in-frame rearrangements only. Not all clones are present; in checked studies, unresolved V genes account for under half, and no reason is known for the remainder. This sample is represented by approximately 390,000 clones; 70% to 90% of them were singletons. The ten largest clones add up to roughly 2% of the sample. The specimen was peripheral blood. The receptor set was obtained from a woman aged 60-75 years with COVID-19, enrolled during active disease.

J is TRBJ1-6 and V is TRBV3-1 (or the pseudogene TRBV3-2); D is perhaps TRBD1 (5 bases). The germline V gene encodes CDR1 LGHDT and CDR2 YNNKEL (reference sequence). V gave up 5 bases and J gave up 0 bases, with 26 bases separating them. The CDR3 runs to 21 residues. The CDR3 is CASSSSGSFIQQGSYNSPLHF. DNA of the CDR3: TGTGCCAGCAGCTCCAGTGGGTCTTTTATCCAGCAGGGCTCCTATAATTCACCCCTCCACTTT.

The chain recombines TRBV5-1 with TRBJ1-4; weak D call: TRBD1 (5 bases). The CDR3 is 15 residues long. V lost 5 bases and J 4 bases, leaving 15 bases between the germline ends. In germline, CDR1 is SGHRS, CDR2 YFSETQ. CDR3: CASSIPTEHNEKLFF. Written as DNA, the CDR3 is TGCGCCAGCAGTATACCGACAGAACATAATGAAAAACTGTTTTTT.

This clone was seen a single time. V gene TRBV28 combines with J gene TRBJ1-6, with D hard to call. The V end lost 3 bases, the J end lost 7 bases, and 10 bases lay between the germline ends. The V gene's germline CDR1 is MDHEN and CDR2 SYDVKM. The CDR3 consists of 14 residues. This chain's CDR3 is CASSFSYANSPLHF. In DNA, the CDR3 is TGTGCCAGCAGTTTCTCCTACGCCAATTCACCCCTCCACTTT.

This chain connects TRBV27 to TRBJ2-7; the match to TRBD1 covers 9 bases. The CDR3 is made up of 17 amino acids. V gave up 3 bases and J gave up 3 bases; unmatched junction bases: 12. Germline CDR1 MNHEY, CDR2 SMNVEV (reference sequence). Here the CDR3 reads CASSFGTGSSSDYEQYF. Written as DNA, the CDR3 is TGTGCCAGCAGTTTTGGGACAGGGTCCTCCTCCGACTACGAGCAGTACTTC.

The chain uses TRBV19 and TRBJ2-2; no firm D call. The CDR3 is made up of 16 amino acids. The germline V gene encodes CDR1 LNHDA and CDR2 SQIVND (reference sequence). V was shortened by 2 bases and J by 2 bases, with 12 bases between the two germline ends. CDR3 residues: CASSITGQRNTGELFF. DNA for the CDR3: TGTGCCAGTAGTATAACTGGGCAGAGAAACACCGGGGAGCTGTTTTTT.

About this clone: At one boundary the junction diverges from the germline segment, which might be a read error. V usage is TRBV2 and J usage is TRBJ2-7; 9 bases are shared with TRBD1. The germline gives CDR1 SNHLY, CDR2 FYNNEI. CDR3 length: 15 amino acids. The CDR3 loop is CASREGQGSGYEQYF. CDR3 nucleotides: TGTGCCAGCAGGGAAGGACAGGGGTCGGGCTACGAGCAGTACTTC.

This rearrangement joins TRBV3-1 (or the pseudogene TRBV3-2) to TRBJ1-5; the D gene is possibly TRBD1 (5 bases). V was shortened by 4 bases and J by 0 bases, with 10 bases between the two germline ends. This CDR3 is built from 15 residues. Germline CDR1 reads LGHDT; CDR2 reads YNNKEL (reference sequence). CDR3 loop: CASSLHQGSNQPQHF. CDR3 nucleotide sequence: TGTGCCAGCAGCCTCCATCAGGGTAGCAATCAGCCCCAGCATTTT.

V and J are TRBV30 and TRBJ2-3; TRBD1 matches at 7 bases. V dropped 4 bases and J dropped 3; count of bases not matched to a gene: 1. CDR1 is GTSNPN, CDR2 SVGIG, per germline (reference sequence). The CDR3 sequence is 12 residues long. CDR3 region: CAWTGGTDTQYF. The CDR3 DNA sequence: TGTGCCTGGACAGGGGGTACAGATACGCAGTATTTT.

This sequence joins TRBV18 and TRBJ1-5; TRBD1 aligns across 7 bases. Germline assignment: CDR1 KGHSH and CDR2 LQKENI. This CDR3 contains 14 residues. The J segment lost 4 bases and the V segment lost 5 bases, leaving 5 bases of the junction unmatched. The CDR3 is CASSSGQRNQPQHF. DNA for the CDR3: TGTGCCAGCTCATCGGGACAGAGAAATCAGCCCCAGCATTTT.

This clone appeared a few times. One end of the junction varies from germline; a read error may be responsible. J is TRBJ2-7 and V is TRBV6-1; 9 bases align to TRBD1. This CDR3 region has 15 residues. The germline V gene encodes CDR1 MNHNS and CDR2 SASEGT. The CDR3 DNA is TGTGCCAGCAGGGAAGACAGGGGGGGAACTTACGAGCAGTACTTC. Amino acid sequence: CASREDRGGTYEQYF.

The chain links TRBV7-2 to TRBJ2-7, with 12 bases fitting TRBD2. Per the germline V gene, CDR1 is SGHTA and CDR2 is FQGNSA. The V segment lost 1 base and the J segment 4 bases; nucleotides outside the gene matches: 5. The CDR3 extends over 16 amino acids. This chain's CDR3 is CASSLGGGLAGYEQYF. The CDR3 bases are TGTGCCAGCAGCTTAGGGGGCGGACTAGCGGGGTACGAGCAGTACTTC. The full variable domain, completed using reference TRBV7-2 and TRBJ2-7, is GAGVSQSPSNKVTEKGKDVELRCDPISGHTALYWYRQSLGQGLEFLIYFQGNSAPDKSGLPSDRFSAERTGGSVSTLTIQRTQQEDSAVYLCASSLGGGLAGYEQYFGPGTRLTVT.

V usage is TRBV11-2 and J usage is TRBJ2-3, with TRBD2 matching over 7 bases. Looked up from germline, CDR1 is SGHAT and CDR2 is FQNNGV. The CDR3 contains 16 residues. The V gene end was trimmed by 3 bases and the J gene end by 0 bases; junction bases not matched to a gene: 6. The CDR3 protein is CASSFSGLTSTDTQYF. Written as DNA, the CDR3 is TGTGCCAGCAGCTTCTCGGGACTAACTAGCACAGATACGCAGTATTTT.

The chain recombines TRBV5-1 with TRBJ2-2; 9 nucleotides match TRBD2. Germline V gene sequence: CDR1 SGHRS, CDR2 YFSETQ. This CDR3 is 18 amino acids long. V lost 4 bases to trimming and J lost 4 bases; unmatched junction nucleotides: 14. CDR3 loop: CASSLRAGGLAGTGELFF. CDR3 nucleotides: TGCGCCAGCAGCCTAAGGGCGGGGGGGCTTGCTGGCACCGGGGAGCTGTTTTTT.

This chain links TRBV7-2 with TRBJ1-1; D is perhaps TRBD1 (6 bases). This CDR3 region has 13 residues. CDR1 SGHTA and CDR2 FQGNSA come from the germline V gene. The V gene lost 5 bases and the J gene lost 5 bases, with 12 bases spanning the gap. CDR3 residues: CASSIRQATEAFF. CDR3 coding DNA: TGTGCCAGCAGCATAAGACAGGCGACTGAAGCTTTCTTT.

Here the CDR3 DNA reads TGTGCCAGCAGCTTAGATCCCCCTCCACGAAGGGGCAACAATGAGCAGTTCTTC. Its protein product is CASSLDPPPRRGNNEQFF. The rearrangement uses TRBV7-2 and TRBJ2-1; tentative D call: TRBD1 (5 bases). V shed 1 base and J shed 5 bases, with 21 bases lying between them. Germline-derived CDR1 and CDR2 are SGHTA and FQGNSA. CDR3 length equals 18 residues.

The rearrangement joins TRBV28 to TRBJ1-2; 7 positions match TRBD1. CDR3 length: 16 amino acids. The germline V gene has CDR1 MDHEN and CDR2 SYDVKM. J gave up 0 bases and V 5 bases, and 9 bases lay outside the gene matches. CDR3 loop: CASSPDRAKANYGYTF. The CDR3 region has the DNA TGTGCCAGCAGTCCTGACAGGGCTAAAGCTAACTATGGCTACACCTTC.

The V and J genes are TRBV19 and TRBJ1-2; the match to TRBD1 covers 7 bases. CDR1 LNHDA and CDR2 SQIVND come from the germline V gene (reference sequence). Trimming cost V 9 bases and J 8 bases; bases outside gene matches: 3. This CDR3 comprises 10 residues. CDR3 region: CASTGDGYTF. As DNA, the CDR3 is TGTGCCAGCACAGGGGACGGCTACACCTTC.

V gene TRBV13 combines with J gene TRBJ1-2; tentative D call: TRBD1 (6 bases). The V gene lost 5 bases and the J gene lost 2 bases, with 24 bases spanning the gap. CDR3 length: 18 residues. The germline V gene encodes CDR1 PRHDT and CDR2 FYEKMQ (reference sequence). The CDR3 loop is CASSRSTKQGIGNYGYTF. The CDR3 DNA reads TGTGCCAGCAGCAGATCTACCAAACAGGGAATAGGAAACTATGGCTACACCTTC.

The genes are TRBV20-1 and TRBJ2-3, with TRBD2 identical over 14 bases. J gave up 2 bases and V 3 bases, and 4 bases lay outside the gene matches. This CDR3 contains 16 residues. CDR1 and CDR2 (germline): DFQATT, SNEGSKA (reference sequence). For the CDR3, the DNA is TGCAGTGCTAGTCGGACTAGCGGGGGGCTCACAGATACGCAGTATTTT. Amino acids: CSASRTSGGLTDTQYF.

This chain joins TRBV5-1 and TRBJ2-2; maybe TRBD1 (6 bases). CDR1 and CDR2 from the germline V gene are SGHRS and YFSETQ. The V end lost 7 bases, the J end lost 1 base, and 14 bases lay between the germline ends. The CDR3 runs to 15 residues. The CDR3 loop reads CASQQGHQNTGELFF. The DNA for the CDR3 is TGCGCCAGCCAGCAGGGGCACCAGAACACCGGGGAGCTGTTTTTT.

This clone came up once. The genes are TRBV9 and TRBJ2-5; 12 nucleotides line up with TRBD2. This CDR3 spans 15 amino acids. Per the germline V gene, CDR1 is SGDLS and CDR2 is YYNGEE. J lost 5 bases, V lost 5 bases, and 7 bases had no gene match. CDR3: CASSTSGGSWETQYF. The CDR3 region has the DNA TGTGCCAGCAGTACTAGCGGGGGGAGCTGGGAGACCCAGTACTTC.

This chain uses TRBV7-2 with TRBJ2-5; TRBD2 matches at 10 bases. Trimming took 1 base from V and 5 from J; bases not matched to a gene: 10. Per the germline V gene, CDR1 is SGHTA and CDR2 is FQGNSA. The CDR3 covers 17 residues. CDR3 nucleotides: TGTGCCAGCAGCTTAGGCCCTAGCGGGGGCCGGGGGGAGACCCAGTACTTC. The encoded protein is CASSLGPSGGRGETQYF. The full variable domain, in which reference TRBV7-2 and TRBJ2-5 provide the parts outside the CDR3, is GAGVSQSPSNKVTEKGKDVELRCDPISGHTALYWYRQSLGQGLEFLIYFQGNSAPDKSGLPSDRFSAERTGGSVSTLTIQRTQQEDSAVYLCASSLGPSGGRGETQYFGPGTRLLVL.

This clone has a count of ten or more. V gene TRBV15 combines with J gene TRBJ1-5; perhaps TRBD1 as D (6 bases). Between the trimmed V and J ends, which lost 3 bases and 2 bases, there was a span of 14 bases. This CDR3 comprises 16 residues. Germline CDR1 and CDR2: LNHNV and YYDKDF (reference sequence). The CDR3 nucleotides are TGTGCCACCAGCAGGCGGGGGCAGGGCGGCAATCAGCCCCAGCATTTT. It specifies CATSRRGQGGNQPQHF.